The rows below give T cell receptor beta chains drawn from one sample of a study of PD-L1 blockade in urothelial cancer. Sequencing was performed with immunoSEQ multiplex PCR; in TCRdb, only in-frame clones are kept and a portion is missing. This sample has 130,000 or so clones, with less than 85% found just once. This specimen was PBMCs, taken around atezolizumab (anti-PD-L1) treatment. All receptors come from a man over 45 with urothelial cancer. Each CDR3 is given with its conserved first and last residue. D genes are given only for firm matches. Only part of the rows carry a size: once, few, many, or a class if the clone is expanded.

cdr3_length: 16
d_call: NA
clone_size: once
v_call: TRBV5-6
j_call: TRBJ1-3
cdr3_aa: CASSPLGGVSGNTIYF
cdr3_nt: TGTGCCAGCAGCCCGCTCGGCGGAGTCTCTGGAAACACCATATATTTT

cdr3_length: 19
d_call: NA
clone_size: NA
v_call: TRBV5-1
j_call: TRBJ2-3
cdr3_aa: CASSLANTGSLRITDTQYF
cdr3_nt: TGCGCCAGCAGCTTAGCTAATACCGGGAGTCTAAGGATCACAGATACGCAGTATTTT

cdr3_length: 11
d_call: NA
clone_size: NA
v_call: TRBV2
j_call: TRBJ1-1
cdr3_aa: CASSVSTEAFF
cdr3_nt: TGTGCCAGCAGTGTTAGCACTGAAGCTTTCTTT

cdr3_length: 12
d_call: TRBD2
clone_size: NA
v_call: TRBV5-1
j_call: TRBJ2-7
cdr3_aa: CASSLGAGAQYF
cdr3_nt: TGCGCCAGCAGCTTGGGAGCGGGGGCGCAGTACTTC

cdr3_length: 12
d_call: NA
clone_size: NA
v_call: TRBV7-9
j_call: TRBJ2-3
cdr3_aa: CASRRNTDTQYF
cdr3_nt: TGTGCCAGCAGGCGGAACACAGATACGCAGTATTTT

cdr3_length: 14
d_call: TRBD2
clone_size: NA
v_call: TRBV7-3
j_call: TRBJ2-1
cdr3_aa: CASSHSGSYNEQFF
cdr3_nt: TGTGCCAGCAGCCATAGCGGGAGTTACAATGAGCAGTTCTTC

cdr3_length: 14
d_call: TRBD2
clone_size: NA
v_call: TRBV30
j_call: TRBJ2-1
cdr3_aa: CAWSVASGSYEQFF
cdr3_nt: TGTGCCTGGAGTGTGGCTAGCGGGAGCTATGAGCAGTTCTTC

cdr3_length: 14
d_call: TRBD1
clone_size: NA
v_call: TRBV28
j_call: TRBJ2-7
cdr3_aa: CASSLTGGAYEQYF
cdr3_nt: TGTGCCAGCAGTTTAACAGGGGGCGCCTACGAGCAGTACTTC

cdr3_length: 15
d_call: TRBD2
clone_size: NA
v_call: TRBV5-1
j_call: TRBJ2-3
cdr3_aa: CASGSGRATTDTQYF
cdr3_nt: TGCGCCAGCGGGAGCGGGAGGGCCACAACCGATACGCAGTATTTT

cdr3_length: 13
d_call: NA
clone_size: NA
v_call: TRBV7-9
j_call: TRBJ1-2
cdr3_aa: CASSLSLQDGYTF
cdr3_nt: TGTGCCAGCAGCTTAAGTCTCCAGGATGGCTACACCTTC

cdr3_length: 15
d_call: TRBD1
clone_size: NA
v_call: TRBV5-1
j_call: TRBJ2-1
cdr3_aa: CASSLDTGGSDEQFF
cdr3_nt: TGCGCCAGCAGCTTGGACACAGGGGGCAGCGATGAGCAGTTCTTC

cdr3_length: 11
d_call: NA
clone_size: NA
v_call: TRBV20-1
j_call: TRBJ2-1
cdr3_aa: CSANMGPSQFF
cdr3_nt: TGCAGTGCCAATATGGGGCCTTCGCAGTTCTTC

cdr3_length: 14
d_call: TRBD1
clone_size: NA
v_call: TRBV10-3
j_call: TRBJ1-2
cdr3_aa: CASTPGGAGYGYTF
cdr3_nt: TGTGCCAGCACCCCAGGGGGCGCCGGCTATGGCTACACCTTC

cdr3_length: 13
d_call: TRBD1
clone_size: NA
v_call: TRBV11-3
j_call: TRBJ2-7
cdr3_aa: CASSYGQGYEQYF
cdr3_nt: TGTGCCAGCAGCTACGGACAGGGTTACGAGCAGTACTTC

cdr3_length: 17
d_call: TRBD2
clone_size: NA
v_call: TRBV27
j_call: TRBJ2-2
cdr3_aa: CASRLGLAGGNTGELFF
cdr3_nt: TGTGCCAGCAGGTTGGGACTAGCGGGTGGTAACACCGGGGAGCTGTTTTTT

cdr3_length: 15
d_call: TRBD1
clone_size: once
v_call: TRBV5-4
j_call: TRBJ1-4
cdr3_aa: CASSLGGGMGEKLFF
cdr3_nt: TGTGCCAGCAGCTTGGGAGGGGGCATGGGTGAAAAACTGTTTTTT

cdr3_length: 14
d_call: NA
clone_size: NA
v_call: TRBV6-1
j_call: TRBJ2-1
cdr3_aa: CASTEGSSYNEQFF
cdr3_nt: TGTGCCAGCACTGAAGGGAGCTCCTACAATGAGCAGTTCTTC

cdr3_length: 13
d_call: NA
clone_size: NA
v_call: TRBV7-5
j_call: TRBJ1-6
cdr3_aa: CASSSGVGSPLHF
cdr3_nt: TGTGCCAGCAGCTCGGGGGTCGGTTCACCCCTCCACTTT

cdr3_length: 13
d_call: TRBD1
clone_size: NA
v_call: TRBV19
j_call: TRBJ1-5
cdr3_aa: CASSSTGGQFQHF
cdr3_nt: TGTGCCAGTAGTTCGACAGGGGGCCAGTTTCAGCATTTT

cdr3_length: 15
d_call: TRBD1
clone_size: NA
v_call: TRBV7-3
j_call: TRBJ1-2
cdr3_aa: CASSLTGTGEGGYTF
cdr3_nt: TGTGCCAGCAGCTTAACTGGGACAGGGGAGGGTGGCTACACCTTC

cdr3_length: 16
d_call: TRBD1
clone_size: NA
v_call: TRBV7-2
j_call: TRBJ2-1
cdr3_aa: CASSASGGVGYNEQFF
cdr3_nt: TGTGCCAGCAGCGCGTCAGGGGGTGTGGGATACAATGAGCAGTTCTTC

cdr3_length: 13
d_call: NA
clone_size: NA
v_call: TRBV5-1
j_call: TRBJ1-1
cdr3_aa: CASGSTGNTEAFF
cdr3_nt: TGCGCCAGCGGATCGACAGGGAACACTGAAGCTTTCTTT

cdr3_length: 15
d_call: NA
clone_size: NA
v_call: TRBV29-1
j_call: TRBJ2-1
cdr3_aa: CSVPSNRYSYNEQFF
cdr3_nt: TGCAGCGTTCCGAGTAACAGGTACTCCTACAATGAGCAGTTCTTC

cdr3_length: 12
d_call: NA
clone_size: once
v_call: TRBV6-6
j_call: TRBJ1-1
cdr3_aa: CASSNRNTEAFF
cdr3_nt: TGTGCCAGCAGTAACAGGAACACTGAAGCTTTCTTT

cdr3_length: 16
d_call: TRBD1
clone_size: NA
v_call: TRBV4-1
j_call: TRBJ1-5
cdr3_aa: CASSQVGRQGDQPQHF
cdr3_nt: TGCGCCAGCAGCCAAGTGGGTCGACAGGGAGATCAGCCCCAGCATTTT